This entry lists 17 T cell receptor beta chains sequenced from one sample in a study of blood T cell repertoires in COVID-19. Repertoires were generated with immunoSEQ multiplex PCR, while TCRdb's copy carries only in-frame clones and drops some. The table has 100,000 to 150,000 clones, just under 85% seen once. Sequenced material: peripheral blood. Every receptor here comes from a woman between 45 and 60 years old with acute or convalescent COVID-19.

This clone was found once. This chain uses TRBV9 with TRBJ2-2; TRBD2 matches 7 bases. The length of the CDR3 is 17 residues. With 1 base clipped from V and 0 bases from J, the junction kept 6 bases outside the gene matches. Germline V CDR1 and CDR2: SGDLS, YYNGEE. The CDR3: CASSVSAGTANTGELFF. Here the CDR3 DNA reads TGTGCCAGCAGCGTATCAGCGGGGACTGCGAACACCGGGGAGCTGTTTTTT.

V gene TRBV3-1 (or the pseudogene TRBV3-2) combines with J gene TRBJ1-5; D not certain. The germline CDR1 and CDR2 sequences are LGHDT and YNNKEL (reference sequence). The CDR3 is 13 amino acids. V dropped 3 bases and J dropped 7 bases, with 10 bases sitting between them. CDR3 coding DNA: TGTGCCAGCAGCCACTCGACGGGGCAGCCCCAGCATTTT. This sequence encodes CASSHSTGQPQHF.

The J gene is TRBJ1-2, the V gene TRBV6-6; 7 bases agree with TRBD1. Germline V gene sequence: CDR1 MNHNY, CDR2 SVGAGI (reference sequence). Losses at the gene ends were 3 bases for V and 3 bases for J; bases not matched to a gene: 1. The CDR3 contains 13 residues. The CDR3 here is CASSYTGDYGYTF. The CDR3, as DNA: TGTGCCAGCAGTTATACAGGGGACTATGGCTACACCTTC.

The gene calls are TRBV5-1 and TRBJ1-1; tentatively, D is TRBD1 (6 bases). Germline assignment: CDR1 SGHRS and CDR2 YFSETQ. Trimming took 4 bases from V and 1 from J, leaving 20 bases between them. The CDR3 is 17 residues long. The CDR3 sequence is CASSPVGGRRSNTEAFF. The DNA of the CDR3 is TGCGCCAGCAGCCCGGTCGGGGGGCGAAGATCGAACACTGAAGCTTTCTTT.

The chain recombines TRBV5-6 with TRBJ2-2, with 9 bases identical to TRBD1. Germline lookup yields CDR1 SGHDT and CDR2 YYEEEE. With 3 bases clipped from V and 1 base from J, the junction kept 10 bases outside the gene matches. This CDR3 comprises 18 residues. The CDR3 nucleotides read TGTGCCAGCAGCTACTGGACAGGGGAAGGTTGGAACACCGGGGAGCTGTTTTTT. Translating it yields CASSYWTGEGWNTGELFF.

This chain connects TRBV12-3 or TRBV12-4 to TRBJ1-2; D gene unclear. With 3 bases removed from V and 2 bases from J, the gap between germline ends came to 7 bases. This CDR3 contains 13 residues. CDR3 in DNA: TGTGCCAGCAGTTTCGCCAGAAACTATGGCTACACCTTC. Translated, it gives CASSFARNYGYTF.

This clone was counted only a few times. The chain uses TRBV6-6 and TRBJ1-5; tentative D call: TRBD1 (6 bases). The V end was cut by 6 bases, the J end by 4 bases, with 13 bases between. Looked up from germline, CDR1 is MNHNY and CDR2 is SVGAGI (reference sequence). CDR3 length equals 14 residues. This CDR3 is CASRTGTLNQPQHF. The CDR3, as DNA: TGTGCCAGCAGGACCGGGACACTTAATCAGCCCCAGCATTTT.

This sequence joins TRBV6-5 and TRBJ1-3, with 10 bases matching TRBD1. V was clipped by 11 bases and J by 2 bases; unmatched bases: 3. This CDR3 spans 13 amino acids. Germline V gene sequence: CDR1 MNHEY, CDR2 SVGAGI. CDR3 sequence: CAEGQGPGNTIYF. For the CDR3, the DNA is TGTGCCGAGGGACAGGGGCCTGGAAACACCATATATTTT.

The chain employs TRBV5-1 and TRBJ1-3, with 7 bases aligning to TRBD1. CDR3 length equals 17 residues. Germline CDR1 is SGHRS and CDR2 is YFSETQ. With 0 bases clipped from V and 2 bases from J, the junction kept 8 bases outside the gene matches. CDR3 DNA sequence: TGCGCCAGCAGCTTGGGACCTCAGGGGGACGCTGGAAACACCATATATTTT. It yields the protein CASSLGPQGDAGNTIYF.

V is TRBV19 and J is TRBJ1-2; TRBD1 matches at 9 bases. The CDR3 is 16 residues long. The V gene end was trimmed by 0 bases and the J gene end by 4 bases; junction bases not matched to a gene: 6. Germline CDR1 is LNHDA and CDR2 is SQIVND (reference sequence). The CDR3, as DNA: TGTGCCAGTAGTATAGATCAACAGGGGGCAATCTATGGCTACACCTTC. Encoded protein: CASSIDQQGAIYGYTF.

The chain combines TRBV30 with TRBJ1-2; no clear D gene. This CDR3 has 12 amino acids. Germline lookup yields CDR1 GTSNPN and CDR2 SVGIG (reference sequence). V was cut by 1 base and J by 4 bases, with 7 bases left in between. DNA for the CDR3: TGTGCCTGGAGTGGTGACACCTATGGCTACACCTTC. Its protein product is CAWSGDTYGYTF.

The chain combines TRBV9 with TRBJ2-3, with TRBD2 identical over 8 bases. Per the germline V gene, CDR1 is SGDLS and CDR2 is YYNGEE. Trimming took 3 bases from V and 2 from J; bases not matched to a gene: 8. There are 16 residues in the CDR3. The CDR3 nucleotides are TGTGCCAGCAGCGCTCTCGCGGGGGGCCCCACAGATACGCAGTATTTT. Encoded protein: CASSALAGGPTDTQYF.

This clone has only a few counts. The chain has TRBV28 and TRBJ1-1, with D possibly being TRBD1 (5 bases). The V gene lost 0 bases and the J gene lost 10 bases, with 6 bases spanning the gap. The CDR3 spans 11 residues. From germline, CDR1 is MDHEN and CDR2 SYDVKM. The CDR3 loop reads CASSLWGGAFF. The DNA of the CDR3 is TGTGCCAGCAGTTTATGGGGGGGAGCTTTCTTT.

This sequence joins TRBV10-1 and TRBJ1-6; 8 positions agree with TRBD1. In germline, CDR1 is WNHNN, CDR2 SYGVQD (reference sequence). The CDR3 runs to 14 residues. V shed 4 bases, J shed 7 bases, and the junction held 3 bases outside the gene matches. The CDR3 here is CASSARGQNSPLHF. The CDR3 nucleotides are TGCGCCAGCAGTGCCAGGGGGCAAAATTCACCCCTCCACTTT.

The genes are TRBV12-3 or TRBV12-4 and TRBJ1-1, with D hard to call. This CDR3 comprises 12 residues. V dropped 1 base and J dropped 6 bases, with 6 bases sitting between them. The DNA for the CDR3 is TGTGCCAGCAGTTTAGGGTCAGCTGAAGCTTTCTTT. It codes for CASSLGSAEAFF.

This clone was recorded only once. The chain recombines TRBV18 with TRBJ1-5, with D hard to call. V was clipped by 2 bases and J by 5 bases, with 13 bases between them. The CDR3 is made up of 15 amino acids. The V gene's germline CDR1 is KGHSH and CDR2 LQKENI. DNA of the CDR3: TGTGCCAGCTCACCAGAGACGGGAGGCGATCAGCCCCAGCATTTT. It is translated as CASSPETGGDQPQHF.

This clone was seen a few times. This rearrangement joins TRBV11-1 to TRBJ2-1; a possible D gene is TRBD1 (7 bases). The CDR3 is made up of 15 amino acids. The germline gives CDR1 SGHAT, CDR2 FQDESV (reference sequence). The V gene lost 6 bases and the J gene lost 2 bases, with 14 bases spanning the gap. The CDR3 sequence is CASSETGEAYNEQFF. In nucleotides, the CDR3 is TGTGCCAGCAGTGAAACAGGGGAGGCCTACAATGAGCAGTTCTTC.